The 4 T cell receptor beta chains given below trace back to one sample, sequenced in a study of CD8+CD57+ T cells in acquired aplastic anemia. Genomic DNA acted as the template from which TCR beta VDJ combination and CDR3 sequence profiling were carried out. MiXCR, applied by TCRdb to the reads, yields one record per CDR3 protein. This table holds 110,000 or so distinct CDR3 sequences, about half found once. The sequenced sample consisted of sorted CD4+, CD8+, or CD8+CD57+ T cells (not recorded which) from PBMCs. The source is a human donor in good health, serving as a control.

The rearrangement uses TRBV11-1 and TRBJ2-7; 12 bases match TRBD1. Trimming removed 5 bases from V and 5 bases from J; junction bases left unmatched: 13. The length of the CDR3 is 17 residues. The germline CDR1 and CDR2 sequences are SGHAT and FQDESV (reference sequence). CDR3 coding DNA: TGTGCCAGCAGCCTATCTGCCGGGACAGGGGGCTTCCACGAGCAGTACTTC. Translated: CASSLSAGTGGFHEQYF. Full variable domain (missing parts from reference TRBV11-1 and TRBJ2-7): EAEVAQSPRYKITEKSQAVAFWCDPISGHATLYWYRQILGQGPELLVQFQDESVVDDSQLPKDRFSAERLKGVDSTLKIQPAELGDSAMYLCASSLSAGTGGFHEQYFGPGTRLTVT.

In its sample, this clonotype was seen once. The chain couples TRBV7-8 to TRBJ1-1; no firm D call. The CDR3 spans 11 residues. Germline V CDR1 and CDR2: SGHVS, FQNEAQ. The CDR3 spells CASHIGTEAFF. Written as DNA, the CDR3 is TGTGCTAGCCACATAGGCACTGAAGCTTTCTTT.

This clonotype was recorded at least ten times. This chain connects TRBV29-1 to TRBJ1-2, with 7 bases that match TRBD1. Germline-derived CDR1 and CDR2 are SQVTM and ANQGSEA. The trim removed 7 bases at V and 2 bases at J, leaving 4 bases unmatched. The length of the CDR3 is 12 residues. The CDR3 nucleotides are TGCAGCGCTTTGGACAGGAACTATGGCTACACCTTC. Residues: CSALDRNYGYTF.

CDR3 coding DNA: TGTGCCAGCAGCTTAGCAAGGGGCGAGCAGTACTTC. It translates to CASSLARGEQYF. This rearrangement joins TRBV7-2 to TRBJ2-7, with a weak D call TRBD1 (5 bases). The germline gives CDR1 SGHTA, CDR2 FQGNSA. The V end was cut by 0 bases, the J end by 6 bases, with 6 bases between. The CDR3 is 12 residues long.